The sequence of this TCR beta chain was determined in a study of Graves' ophthalmopathy and Graves' hyperthyroidism. Ineligible for inclusion were patients with other autoimmune diseases, uncontrolled infections, pregnancy or lactation. The CDR3 loop spans 13 amino acids. Between the trimmed V and J ends, which lost 1 base and 3 bases, there was a span of 9 bases. CDR1 and CDR2 (germline): SQVTM, ANQGSEA. For repertoire sequencing, the TCR beta CDR3 regions were amplified from RNA transcripts. First-round RT-PCR with HTBI primers preceded a second-round multiplex PCR. One entry per CDR3 protein, called by TCRdb with MiXCR from the multiplex PCR reads. The sample carries approximately 700,000 distinct CDR3 sequences, about two fifths recorded once.

The chain combines TRBV29-1 with TRBJ1-1; tentatively, D is TRBD1 (6 bases). The sequenced material came from peripheral blood. This TCR derives from an adult man with Graves' ophthalmopathy. The CDR3 protein is CSVEVRGHTEAFF. CDR3 in DNA: TGCAGCGTTGAAGTTCGGGGGCACACTGAAGCTTTCTTT.